These T cell receptor beta chains were read from a single sample in a study of blood T cell repertoires in COVID-19. TCRdb's copy holds only in-frame clones and misses some; the assay was immunoSEQ multiplex PCR. The data contain about 430,000 clones, 80% to 90% of them singletons. The sequenced sample was peripheral blood. All receptors derive from a man between 18 and 35 years old with COVID-19, enrolled during active disease. Both conserved end residues are part of each CDR3. Fields, in order: clone size, J gene, D gene, V gene, CDR3 DNA, CDR3 protein. A D gene is named only where the DNA matches it firmly. Clone sizes are given selectively: once, few, many, or a class where the clone is expanded.

- | TRBJ2-2 | TRBD1 | TRBV19 | TGTGCCAGTTCTAGCCCCGGGACAGCTACTACCGGGGAGCTGTTTTTT | CASSSPGTATTGELFF
- | TRBJ2-6 | - | TRBV18 | TGTGCCAGCTCACCACCGCGGGCTGGGCCTGGGGCCAACGTCCTGACTTTC | CASSPPRAGPGANVLTF
- | TRBJ2-1 | TRBD2 | TRBV5-1 | TGCGCCAGCAGCTACACCGGGACTAACTACAATGAGCAGTTCTTC | CASSYTGTNYNEQFF
- | TRBJ2-5 | - | TRBV13 | TGTGCCAGCAGCTTAAGCAGGAAGCAAGAGACCCAGTACTTC | CASSLSRKQETQYF
- | TRBJ2-5 | - | TRBV6-1 | TGTGCCAGCAGTGAATGGCAGGCCCCAGAGACCCAGTACTTC | CASSEWQAPETQYF
- | TRBJ1-1 | - | TRBV13 | TGTGCCAGCAGCCCCTCTATAACGGGGATCAACACTGAAGCTTTCTTT | CASSPSITGINTEAFF
once | TRBJ2-2 | TRBD2 | TRBV2 | TGTGCCAGCAGTGCTGCTAGCGGGAGGTTTTACACCGGGGAGCTGTTTTTT | CASSAASGRFYTGELFF
- | TRBJ1-1 | TRBD1 | TRBV2 | TGTGCCAGCAGCGGACAGGGGGCCACTGAAGCTTTCTTT | CASSGQGATEAFF
- | TRBJ2-3 | TRBD2 | TRBV10-2 | TGCGCCACCCTGACTAGCGGGGCCCAAGATACGCAGTATTTT | CATLTSGAQDTQYF
- | TRBJ1-2 | - | TRBV29-1 | TGCAGCGTTGACACAGGAGGCTACACCTTC | CSVDTGGYTF
- | TRBJ2-1 | TRBD2 | TRBV2 | TGTGCCAGCAGACTAGCGGGAGGCAATGAGCAGTTCTTC | CASRLAGGNEQFF
- | TRBJ2-2 | - | TRBV18 | TGTGCCAGCTCAACCTACAGGGTGATCGGGGAGCTGTTTTTT | CASSTYRVIGELFF
- | TRBJ1-1 | - | TRBV5-5 | TGTGCCAGCAGCTTATACAGGGAAATGAAAACTGAAGCTTTCTTT | CASSLYREMKTEAFF
- | TRBJ2-7 | TRBD1 | TRBV9 | TGTGCCAGCAGCCAAGGGACAGGGGGACGCGAGCAGTACTTC | CASSQGTGGREQYF
- | TRBJ1-2 | - | TRBV12-3/TRBV12-4 | TGTGCCAGCACCTCCGGGGGCTATGGCTACACCTTC | CASTSGGYGYTF
- | TRBJ1-5 | - | TRBV3-1/TRBV3-2 | TGTGCCAGCAGCCAAACCCGGGGAGTCAATCAGCCCCAGCATTTT | CASSQTRGVNQPQHF
- | TRBJ1-6 | - | TRBV11-2 | TGTGCCAGCAGCTTAGAGGGGGGATATAATTCACCCCTCCACTTT | CASSLEGGYNSPLHF
once | TRBJ2-2 | TRBD2 | TRBV18 | TGTGCCAGCTCACCAACTAGCGGGAGCACCGGGGAGCTGTTTTTT | CASSPTSGSTGELFF
- | TRBJ2-3 | TRBD2 | TRBV3-1/TRBV3-2 | TGTGCCAGCAGCGCCCCTAGCGGGAGGGCCATTTTCACAGATACGCAGTATTTT | CASSAPSGRAIFTDTQYF
few | TRBJ1-5 | TRBD1 | TRBV2 | TGTGCCAGCAGTGATCCGGGACAGGAGCCCTATCAGCCCCAGCATTTT | CASSDPGQEPYQPQHF
- | TRBJ1-6 | TRBD1 | TRBV2 | TGTGCCAGCAGAGACAGGGCAAATTCACCCCTCCACTTT | CASRDRANSPLHF
- | TRBJ2-3 | TRBD2 | TRBV7-9 | TGTGCCAGCAGCGACCCAGCCGGGACTAGCGACACAGATACGCAGTATTTT | CASSDPAGTSDTDTQYF
- | TRBJ1-1 | - | TRBV5-6 | TGTGCCAGCAGCCTATCCGGACAGCTGAACACTGAAGCTTTCTTT | CASSLSGQLNTEAFF
- | TRBJ2-1 | TRBD2 | TRBV5-4 | TGTGCCAGCAACATCGGACTAGCGGGCTACAATGAGCAGTTCTTC | CASNIGLAGYNEQFF
- | TRBJ2-1 | TRBD2 | TRBV19 | TGTGCCAGTAGTATGATATTAGCGGGCTTCTACAATGAGCAGTTCTTC | CASSMILAGFYNEQFF
- | TRBJ2-1 | TRBD1 | TRBV4-1 | TGCGCCAGCAGCCAACTCTCAGGGGGCGCAAGGAATGAGCAGTTCTTC | CASSQLSGGARNEQFF
- | TRBJ2-7 | - | TRBV7-9 | TGTGCCAGCAGCTTAAAGGCGGGGAGCTCCTACGAGCAGTACTTC | CASSLKAGSSYEQYF
- | TRBJ2-3 | - | TRBV18 | TGTGCCAGCTCCCCTGGTGCGGATACGCAGTATTTT | CASSPGADTQYF
- | TRBJ2-7 | TRBD1 | TRBV2 | TGTGCCAACAAAGGGGGCGAGGTCGAGCAGTACTTC | CANKGGEVEQYF
- | TRBJ1-1 | - | TRBV25-1 | TGTGCCAGCAGTTTTGGGGGGAGCACTGAAGCTTTCTTT | CASSFGGSTEAFF
- | TRBJ1-2 | - | TRBV30 | TGTGCCTGGAGTGTACGAGTTACCTGGGGCTACACCTTC | CAWSVRVTWGYTF
- | TRBJ2-3 | - | TRBV6-2/TRBV6-3 | TGTGCCAGCAGTTACCGTGACGGGGATACGCAGTATTTT | CASSYRDGDTQYF
- | TRBJ2-3 | TRBD1 | TRBV5-5 | TGTGCCAGCAGCTCCGGGACAGGTTCAGATACGCAGTATTTT | CASSSGTGSDTQYF
once | TRBJ2-1 | - | TRBV6-1 | TGTGCCAGCAGTGAAGCTCCAGCGGCCTACAATGAGCAGTTCTTC | CASSEAPAAYNEQFF
- | TRBJ1-1 | - | TRBV7-8 | TGTGCCAGCAGCCCCCACCAGGGCATGAACACTGAAGCTTTCTTT | CASSPHQGMNTEAFF